The 32 T cell receptor beta chains below come from one sample, sequenced in a study of CD8 T cells in ankylosing spondylitis. MiXCR, applied by TCRdb to the 5' RACE reads, yields one record per CDR3 protein. The data show about 96,000 distinct CDR3 sequences, around 27% seen once. The sample consisted of blood, either unsorted or a sorted T cell fraction (not recorded which). Source of these receptors: a male donor with ankylosing spondylitis or in good health (not recorded which).

The rearrangement joins TRBV5-1 to TRBJ2-5; D remains unclear. The CDR3 loop spans 16 amino acids. V gave up 2 bases and J gave up 1 base, with 15 bases separating them. Germline V gene data show CDR1 as SGHRS and CDR2 as YFSETQ. The CDR3 spells CASSLTVSAIQETQYF. The DNA of the CDR3 is TGCGCCAGCAGCTTAACGGTCTCAGCCATCCAAGAGACCCAGTACTTC.

CDR3: CASPAGIGTNEKLFF. The CDR3 DNA sequence: TGTGCCAGCCCCGCAGGGATTGGAACTAATGAAAAACTGTTTTTT. The chain carries TRBV7-9 and TRBJ1-4; D possibly corresponds to TRBD1 (5 bases). This CDR3 is 15 amino acids long. V was cut by 8 bases and J by 1 base, with 14 bases left in between. Germline lookup yields CDR1 SEHNR and CDR2 FQNEAQ (reference sequence).

This clonotype was found a few times. The chain combines TRBV5-1 with TRBJ1-6; D not resolved. The CDR3 totals 13 residues. Germline V gene data show CDR1 as SGHRS and CDR2 as YFSETQ. Deletions cut 0 bases from V and 8 bases from J, with 6 bases between. The CDR3 reads CASSLVVDSPLHF. CDR3 DNA: TGCGCCAGCAGCTTGGTTGTGGATTCACCCCTCCACTTT.

The gene calls are TRBV5-1 and TRBJ2-5; TRBD2 aligns across 13 bases. Germline CDR1 reads SGHRS; CDR2 reads YFSETQ. The CDR3 has 16 amino acids. The ends lost 3 bases at V and 5 bases at J; junction bases unmatched: 7. The CDR3 region has the DNA TGCGCCAGCAGCTCTGGGACTAGCGGGATCGTGGAGACCCAGTACTTC. Protein product: CASSSGTSGIVETQYF. Supplemented by reference TRBV5-1 and TRBJ2-5, the full variable domain reads KAGVTQTPRYLIKTRGQQVTLSCSPISGHRSVSWYQQTPGQGLQFLFEYFSETQRNKGNFPGRFSGRQFSNSRSEMNVSTLELGDSALYLCASSSGTSGIVETQYFGPGTRLLVL.

The chain links TRBV24-1 to TRBJ1-5; 8 nucleotides match TRBD1. Germline lookup yields CDR1 KGHDR and CDR2 SFDVKD. V was pared by 6 bases and J by 1 base, with 10 bases of the junction left unmatched. The CDR3 covers 17 residues. The DNA for the CDR3 is TGTGCCACCAGTTCGGACAGGGTAGACGGGAGCAATCAGCCCCAGCATTTT. Translating it yields CATSSDRVDGSNQPQHF.

This clonotype showed up many times. The gene calls are TRBV5-1 and TRBJ2-7, with 10 positions matching TRBD2. V lost 2 bases to trimming and J lost 1 base; unmatched junction nucleotides: 6. In germline, CDR1 is SGHRS, CDR2 YFSETQ. CDR3 length: 16 amino acids. The CDR3 here is CASSLRTSGPSYEQYF. The CDR3 nucleotides are TGCGCCAGCAGCTTAAGGACTAGCGGACCTTCCTACGAGCAGTACTTC. The whole variable domain, filled in from reference TRBV5-1 and TRBJ2-7, reads KAGVTQTPRYLIKTRGQQVTLSCSPISGHRSVSWYQQTPGQGLQFLFEYFSETQRNKGNFPGRFSGRQFSNSRSEMNVSTLELGDSALYLCASSLRTSGPSYEQYFGPGTRLTVT.

This clonotype appeared many times. The J gene is TRBJ1-1, the V gene TRBV7-3; D possibly corresponds to TRBD1 (5 bases). The ends were cut back, 1 base at V and 3 bases at J, with 18 bases in the middle. The CDR3 consists of 17 residues. CDR1 is SGHTA and CDR2 is FQGTGA in the germline V gene. CDR3 nucleotides: TGTGCCAGCAGCTTAAATTCTATCCGTACAGGCGACACTGAAGCTTTCTTT. Amino acids: CASSLNSIRTGDTEAFF.

This chain connects TRBV12-3 or TRBV12-4 to TRBJ1-2, with 9 bases matching TRBD1. Trimming at V came to 3 bases and at J to 7 bases, leaving 6 bases not matched to a gene. The CDR3 covers 14 residues. CDR3 in DNA: TGTGCCAGCAGTTTTGGGGGACAGGGATTTGGCTACACCTTC. This sequence encodes CASSFGGQGFGYTF.

In the case of this clonotype: Relative to the germline gene, one junction end is altered; a read error may explain this. CDR3 sequence reads: CTSSLALASFAGNYGYTF. Here the CDR3 DNA reads TGTACCAGCAGTTTAGCACTTGCCTCCTTCGCGGGGAACTATGGCTACACCTTC. This chain links TRBV12-3 or TRBV12-4 with TRBJ1-2; D is ambiguous. The CDR3 sequence is 18 residues long.

This clonotype was counted a few times. V usage is TRBV12-3 or TRBV12-4 and J usage is TRBJ2-7; D is perhaps TRBD2 (5 bases). Trimming pared 2 bases from V and 4 bases from J, leaving 6 bases between. The CDR3 is 12 amino acids. The CDR3 sequence is CASSLRGYEQYF. The CDR3 DNA reads as TGTGCCAGCAGTTTAAGAGGGTACGAGCAGTACTTC.

V and J are TRBV2 and TRBJ1-1; possibly TRBD1 for D (5 bases). Deletions cut 7 bases from V and 1 base from J, with 22 bases between. CDR1 is SNHLY and CDR2 is FYNNEI in the germline V gene. This CDR3 has 17 residues. CDR3 protein: CASKKPGGLLANTEAFF. CDR3 nucleotides: TGTGCCAGCAAGAAGCCCGGGGGACTCCTCGCGAACACTGAAGCTTTCTTT.

V is TRBV20-1 and J is TRBJ2-7, with 8 bases matching TRBD2. Germline values: CDR1 DFQATT, CDR2 SNEGSKA (reference sequence). The CDR3 has 14 residues. Germline trimming cut 7 bases from V and 2 bases from J; bases unmatched to any gene: 10. The CDR3 region is CSVVGRAGTYEQYF. The CDR3 nucleotides are TGCAGTGTAGTCGGGAGGGCAGGAACCTACGAGCAGTACTTC.

The chain recombines TRBV12-3 or TRBV12-4 with TRBJ2-3; maybe TRBD2 (5 bases). V was clipped by 6 bases and J by 1 base, with 14 bases between them. This CDR3 comprises 15 residues. Here the CDR3 reads CASRREGGGTDTQYF. CDR3 in DNA: TGTGCCAGCAGACGAGAAGGAGGAGGCACAGATACGCAGTATTTT.

This sequence joins TRBV12-3 or TRBV12-4 and TRBJ1-1; D gene ambiguous. Trimming cost V 1 base and J 4 bases, with 16 bases left between them. The CDR3 is made up of 16 amino acids. As DNA, the CDR3 is TGTGCCAGCAGTTTAGGGACGCAGGTCTACTCCACTGAAGCTTTCTTT. As protein: CASSLGTQVYSTEAFF.

This clonotype was detected only a few times. The CDR3 DNA follows: TGTGCCAGCAGCTTATCTTCCGACCAGCCCCAGCATTTT. Protein sequence: CASSLSSDQPQHF. The rearrangement uses TRBV7-8 and TRBJ1-5; D remains ambiguous. The CDR3 spans 13 residues. CDR1 SGHVS and CDR2 FQNEAQ come from the germline V gene. Deletions cut 2 bases from V and 7 bases from J, with 9 bases between.

This clonotype was counted between two and nine times. The rearrangement uses TRBV5-1 and TRBJ2-5, with D hard to call. The CDR3 has 14 amino acids. Germline assignment: CDR1 SGHRS and CDR2 YFSETQ. Trimming took off 0 bases at V and 1 base at J, with 7 bases between the two ends. The CDR3 nucleotides are TGCGCCAGCAGCTTGGGCAACCTCCAAGAGACCCAGTACTTC. It specifies CASSLGNLQETQYF.

This chain connects TRBV5-1 to TRBJ2-1; D is possibly TRBD2 (6 bases). Germline V gene sequence: CDR1 SGHRS, CDR2 YFSETQ. CDR3 size: 16 residues. Trimming removed 0 bases from V and 8 bases from J, with 18 bases in between. The CDR3 reads CASSLVGGPAVHEQFF. CDR3 bases: TGCGCCAGCAGCTTGGTCGGGGGTCCAGCGGTACATGAGCAGTTCTTC. The full variable domain, with the rest looked up from reference TRBV5-1 and TRBJ2-1, is KAGVTQTPRYLIKTRGQQVTLSCSPISGHRSVSWYQQTPGQGLQFLFEYFSETQRNKGNFPGRFSGRQFSNSRSEMNVSTLELGDSALYLCASSLVGGPAVHEQFFGPGTRLTVL.

This clonotype was counted only a few times. This chain joins TRBV7-3 and TRBJ2-2, with D possibly being TRBD2 (6 bases). The CDR3 is made up of 15 amino acids. The germline V and J ends were trimmed by 5 bases and 1 base, with 11 bases remaining between them. Germline V lookup: CDR1 SGHTA, CDR2 FQGTGA. As DNA, the CDR3 is TGTGCCAGCAGCCGAGATAGCGGGAACACCGGGGAGCTGTTTTTT. Translation: CASSRDSGNTGELFF.

The chain carries TRBV27 and TRBJ1-4; D unclear. The germline V gene has CDR1 MNHEY and CDR2 SMNVEV (reference sequence). Trimming shortened V by 8 bases and J by 5 bases, and 9 bases separated the two germline ends. This CDR3 has 12 residues. The CDR3 reads CASGLRNEKLFF. For the CDR3, the DNA is TGTGCCAGCGGGCTAAGGAATGAAAAACTGTTTTTT.

This clonotype turned up a few times. V is TRBV6-4 and J is TRBJ2-1; D uncertain. Germline loops: CDR1 MRHNA, CDR2 SNTAGT. The CDR3 spans 15 residues. Trimming stripped 10 bases from V and 0 bases from J, with 16 bases between. The CDR3 is CATPRAGSSYNEQFF. In nucleotides, the CDR3 is TGTGCCACCCCACGCGCAGGAAGCTCCTACAATGAGCAGTTCTTC.

A few counts support this clonotype. The V call is TRBV5-1, the J call TRBJ1-5; D may be TRBD1 (5 bases). The V gene's germline CDR1 is SGHRS and CDR2 YFSETQ. V was clipped by 1 base and J by 5 bases, with 10 bases between them. The CDR3 consists of 14 residues. The CDR3 DNA reads as TGCGCCAGCAGCTTGACAGGAGACGATCAGCCCCAGCATTTT. It translates to CASSLTGDDQPQHF.

The chain links TRBV20-1 to TRBJ1-2, with TRBD1 as a possible D gene (6 bases). The CDR3 consists of 12 residues. The germline V gene has CDR1 DFQATT and CDR2 SNEGSKA (reference sequence). V lost 6 bases to trimming and J lost 4 bases, with 12 bases between them. The CDR3 region has the DNA TGCAGTGCCCTACGGGACATCTATGGCTACACCTTC. Protein: CSALRDIYGYTF.

This rearrangement joins TRBV20-1 to TRBJ2-1; D unresolved. Trimming left V 2 bases short and J 6 bases short, with 14 bases between. This CDR3 comprises 14 residues. The germline V gene has CDR1 DFQATT and CDR2 SNEGSKA (reference sequence). The CDR3 reads CSARIQPRGNEQFF. CDR3 sequence (DNA): TGCAGTGCTAGAATCCAGCCTCGAGGCAATGAGCAGTTCTTC.

This clonotype was observed a handful of times. The chain recombines TRBV25-1 with TRBJ1-1; perhaps TRBD1 as D (5 bases). The CDR3 runs 11 residues. V was pared by 10 bases and J by 1 base, with 7 bases between. Germline V gene data show CDR1 as MGHDK and CDR2 as SYGVNS. The CDR3 DNA sequence: TGTGCCATCCAGGGGAACACTGAAGCTTTCTTT. Translating it yields CAIQGNTEAFF.

V is TRBV5-1 and J is TRBJ1-1; no definite D call. V lost 6 bases, J lost 0 bases, and 9 bases lay in between. The CDR3 extends over 13 amino acids. In germline, CDR1 is SGHRS, CDR2 YFSETQ. The CDR3 DNA reads TGCGCCAGCATGGAGAACATGAACACTGAAGCTTTCTTT. It encodes CASMENMNTEAFF.

V usage is TRBV7-2 and J usage is TRBJ2-5, with D uncertain. Germline loops: CDR1 SGHTA, CDR2 FQGNSA. V shed 0 bases and J shed 4 bases, with 12 bases lying between them. The CDR3 has 15 residues. The CDR3 loop reads CASSLAATAAETQYF. The CDR3 nucleotides are TGTGCCAGCAGCTTAGCCGCGACCGCGGCAGAGACCCAGTACTTC.

This clonotype turned up a few times. DNA for the CDR3: TGCAGCGTGGGGACAGGGGGAAATCAGCCCCAGCATTTT. Its translation: CSVGTGGNQPQHF. The genes are TRBV29-1 and TRBJ1-5; 11 bases agree with TRBD1. The CDR3 is made up of 13 amino acids. CDR1 and CDR2 (germline): SQVTM, ANQGSEA. V dropped 6 bases and J dropped 4; count of bases not matched to a gene: 2.

The rearrangement joins TRBV7-8 to TRBJ2-4; no clear D. This CDR3 is 15 amino acids long. V was trimmed by 1 base and J by 1 base, leaving 8 bases between them. CDR1 is SGHVS, CDR2 FQNEAQ, per germline. Here the CDR3 DNA reads TGTGCCAGCAGCTTAGTATCAGGTGCCAAAAACATTCAGTACTTC. Translation: CASSLVSGAKNIQYF.

The chain combines TRBV10-3 with TRBJ1-1; tentatively, D is TRBD1 (5 bases). Germline lookup yields CDR1 ENHRY and CDR2 SYGVKD. There are 15 residues in the CDR3. The V gene lost 6 bases and the J gene lost 4 bases, with 18 bases spanning the gap. This chain's CDR3 is CAIRPAGREGTEAFF. In DNA form, the CDR3 reads TGTGCCATCAGACCCGCGGGCAGGGAGGGCACTGAAGCTTTCTTT.

The CDR3, as DNA: TGTGCCAGCAGTTTGTTGGGCGGTGAGCAGTTCTTC. Its translation is CASSLLGGEQFF. The chain joins TRBV12-3 or TRBV12-4 to TRBJ2-1; D not resolved. V gave up 3 bases and J gave up 9 bases, with 9 bases separating them. This CDR3 contains 12 residues.

The sample holds a few counts of this clonotype. The V and J genes are TRBV6-1 and TRBJ2-3, with 10 nucleotides matching TRBD2. Trimming cost V 9 bases and J 1 base; bases outside gene matches: 1. CDR3 length: 13 amino acids. The germline CDR1 and CDR2 sequences are MNHNS and SASEGT. The DNA of the CDR3 is TGTGCCAGAGGACTAGCGGGCACAGATACGCAGTATTTT. This translates into CARGLAGTDTQYF.

In its sample, this clonotype was seen a few times. The V and J genes are TRBV7-8 and TRBJ1-1; D is possibly TRBD1 (5 bases). V was pared by 0 bases and J by 5 bases, with 10 bases between. This CDR3 region has 14 residues. Per germline, CDR1 SGHVS and CDR2 FQNEAQ. The CDR3 protein is CASSLAGGRTEAFF. CDR3 coding DNA: TGTGCCAGCAGCTTAGCGGGGGGTCGGACTGAAGCTTTCTTT.